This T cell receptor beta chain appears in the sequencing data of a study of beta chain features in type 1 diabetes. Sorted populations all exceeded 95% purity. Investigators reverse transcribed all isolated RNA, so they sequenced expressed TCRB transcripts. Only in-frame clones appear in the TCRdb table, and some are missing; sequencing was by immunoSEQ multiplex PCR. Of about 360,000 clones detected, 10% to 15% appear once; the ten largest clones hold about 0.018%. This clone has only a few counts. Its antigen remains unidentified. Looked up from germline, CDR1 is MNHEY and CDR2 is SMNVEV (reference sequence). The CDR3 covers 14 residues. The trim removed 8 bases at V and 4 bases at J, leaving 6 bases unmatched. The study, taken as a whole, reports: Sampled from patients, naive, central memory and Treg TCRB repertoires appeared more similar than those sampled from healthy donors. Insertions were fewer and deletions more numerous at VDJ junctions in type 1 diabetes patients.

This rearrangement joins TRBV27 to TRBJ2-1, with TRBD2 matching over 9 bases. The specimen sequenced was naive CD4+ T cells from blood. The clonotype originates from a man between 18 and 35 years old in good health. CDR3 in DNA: TGTGCCAGCCATGATAGCGGGGGATACAATGAGCAGTTCTTC. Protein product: CASHDSGGYNEQFF.